Shown below are 5 T cell receptor beta chains from a single sample sequenced in a study of blood T cell repertoires in COVID-19. Data came from immunoSEQ multiplex PCR; TCRdb stores just in-frame clones and leaves some out. Among a few hundred thousand clones listed, about 89% were seen once. The source material was peripheral blood. Every receptor here comes from a woman between 45 and 60 years old with acute or convalescent COVID-19.

The V call is TRBV6-5, the J call TRBJ1-4; D not certain. With 10 bases removed from V and 7 bases from J, the gap between germline ends came to 13 bases. This CDR3 has 12 residues. Germline CDR1 and CDR2: MNHEY and SVGAGI. This CDR3 reads CATSLGAEKLFF. CDR3 DNA sequence: TGTGCCACCTCCCTAGGAGCTGAAAAACTGTTTTTT.

The V gene is TRBV28, the J gene TRBJ1-2; 11 positions agree with TRBD1. V shed 5 bases and J 8 bases; nucleotides not matched to a gene: 10. Per germline, CDR1 MDHEN and CDR2 SYDVKM. CDR3 length equals 15 residues. The CDR3 protein is CASSPIRDRGLGYTF. CDR3 nucleotide sequence: TGTGCCAGCAGTCCGATCCGGGACAGGGGGTTGGGCTACACCTTC.

The chain carries TRBV11-3 and TRBJ2-3; 7 bases match TRBD2. The CDR3 has 17 amino acids. J lost 0 bases, V lost 5 bases, and 11 bases had no gene match. Germline values: CDR1 SGHNT, CDR2 YENEEA. The CDR3 DNA reads as TGTGCCAGCAGCCACGGGAGGCTTCTCTCTAGCACAGATACGCAGTATTTT. This encodes CASSHGRLLSSTDTQYF.

Regarding this clone: Other DNA sequences from this sample encode an identical CDR3 as well. The genes are TRBV5-1 and TRBJ2-5; the match to TRBD1 covers 11 bases. V shed 4 bases, J shed 5 bases, and the junction held 7 bases outside the gene matches. The germline V gene has CDR1 SGHRS and CDR2 YFSETQ. This CDR3 region has 15 residues. The DNA of the CDR3 is TGCGCCAGCAGCCTAGCCGGGACAGGGGGGGAGACCCAGTACTTC. Translating it yields CASSLAGTGGETQYF.

The chain employs TRBV19 and TRBJ1-2; D is ambiguous. The V and J ends lost 5 bases and 4 bases respectively, with 8 bases between them. Germline V lookup: CDR1 LNHDA, CDR2 SQIVND (reference sequence). The CDR3 consists of 12 residues. The CDR3 is CASSLRSYGYTF. The CDR3 nucleotides are TGTGCCAGTAGTTTAAGGAGCTATGGCTACACCTTC.